What follows are 16 T cell receptor beta chains derived from one specimen sequenced in a study of T cell responses to AZD1222 COVID-19 vaccine. The assay was immunoSEQ multiplex PCR, and TCRdb's table has in-frame clones only and misses some. Here the sample spans approximately 130,000 clones, approximately 90% being singletons. Sequences were derived from peripheral blood, sampled 28 days after the second AZD1222 dose. The receptors originated from an adult who received the AZD1222 COVID-19 vaccine.

The count of this clone is one. The V and J genes are TRBV30 and TRBJ1-5, with TRBD1 identical over 7 bases. The germline gives CDR1 GTSNPN, CDR2 SVGIG (reference sequence). The CDR3 covers 18 residues. Germline trimming cut 1 base from V and 0 bases from J; bases unmatched to any gene: 12. The CDR3 loop reads CAWSGGRDSLYSNQPQHF. The CDR3 region has the DNA TGTGCCTGGAGTGGGGGTAGGGACAGTCTTTATAGCAATCAGCCCCAGCATTTT.

The rearrangement links TRBV7-8 to TRBJ1-6; D remains ambiguous. The V gene's germline CDR1 is SGHVS and CDR2 FQNEAQ. With 5 bases removed from V and 9 bases from J, the gap between germline ends came to 17 bases. This CDR3 comprises 15 residues. The CDR3: CASSLNKGWASPLHF. For the CDR3, the DNA is TGTGCCAGCAGCCTCAATAAAGGATGGGCTTCACCCCTCCACTTT.

CDR3 nucleotides: TGCGCCAGCAGCCAAGATGTCAGTAGCCCAGGAGGGGGGGAGCTGTTTTTT. This encodes CASSQDVSSPGGGELFF. The chain carries TRBV4-3 and TRBJ2-2, with D possibly TRBD2 on 6 matching bases. V lost 0 bases, J lost 8 bases, and 19 bases lay in between. The germline V gene encodes CDR1 LGHNA and CDR2 YSLEER. CDR3 length: 17 residues.

The chain employs TRBV19 and TRBJ1-1; the D is unclear. CDR3 length: 14 amino acids. Germline-derived CDR1 and CDR2 are LNHDA and SQIVND (reference sequence). With 6 bases removed from V and 6 bases from J, the gap between germline ends came to 17 bases. CDR3 region: CASRPQRVWAEAFF. The CDR3 bases are TGTGCCAGTAGACCCCAAAGGGTGTGGGCTGAAGCTTTCTTT.

By sample fraction, this clone is medium-sized (0.01 to 0.1%). This chain joins TRBV7-9 and TRBJ1-6, with D perhaps TRBD1 (5 bases). Trimming pared 7 bases from V and 6 bases from J, leaving 13 bases between. Germline lookup yields CDR1 SEHNR and CDR2 FQNEAQ (reference sequence). CDR3 length: 14 amino acids. CDR3 loop: CASTGGMGNSPLHF. CDR3 coding DNA: TGTGCCAGCACCGGGGGGATGGGTAATTCACCCCTCCACTTT. Supplemented by reference TRBV7-9 and TRBJ1-6, the full variable domain reads DTGVSQNPRHKITKRGQNVTFRCDPISEHNRLYWYRQTLGQGPEFLTYFQNEAQLEKSRLLSDRFSAERPKGSFSTLEIQRTEQGDSAMYLCASTGGMGNSPLHFGNGTRLTVT.

The chain joins TRBV3-1 (or the pseudogene TRBV3-2) to TRBJ2-3; the D gene could be TRBD1 or TRBD2 (6 bases each). Trimming stripped 3 bases from V and 1 base from J, with 17 bases between. Germline assignment: CDR1 LGHDT and CDR2 YNNKEL (reference sequence). The CDR3 spans 17 residues. CDR3 amino acids: CASSQGGPGAGTDTQYF. The CDR3 DNA reads as TGTGCCAGCAGCCAGGGGGGCCCGGGAGCTGGCACAGATACGCAGTATTTT.

The V call is TRBV6-4, the J call TRBJ1-2; 7 bases fit TRBD1. CDR1 and CDR2 (germline): MRHNA, SNTAGT. The CDR3 is made up of 15 amino acids. J gave up 4 bases and V 6 bases, and 11 bases lay outside the gene matches. Written as DNA, the CDR3 is TGTGCCAGCAGCCCGGGACAGACAACAAGCTATGGCTACACCTTC. Its protein product is CASSPGQTTSYGYTF.

The CDR3 nucleotides read TGTGCCAGCAGCTTAGGTGGTAAGAAGAACACCATATATTTT. Translation: CASSLGGKKNTIYF. V is TRBV7-2 and J is TRBJ1-3; no clear D gene. Per the germline V gene, CDR1 is SGHTA and CDR2 is FQGNSA. The V end lost 1 base, the J end lost 7 bases, and 11 bases lay between the germline ends. The CDR3 sequence is 14 residues long. The whole variable domain, remainder taken from reference TRBV7-2 and TRBJ1-3, is GAGVSQSPSNKVTEKGKDVELRCDPISGHTALYWYRQSLGQGLEFLIYFQGNSAPDKSGLPSDRFSAERTGGSVSTLTIQRTQQEDSAVYLCASSLGGKKNTIYFGEGSWLTVV.

The rearrangement links TRBV7-8 to TRBJ1-2; no definite D call. The CDR3 is 12 residues long. CDR1 is SGHVS, CDR2 FQNEAQ, per germline. V shed 0 bases and J shed 2 bases, with 1 base lying between them. This CDR3 reads CASSLANYGYTF. DNA for the CDR3: TGTGCCAGCAGCTTAGCGAACTATGGCTACACCTTC. Full variable domain (missing parts from reference TRBV7-8 and TRBJ1-2): GAGVSQSPRYKVAKRGQDVALRCDPISGHVSLFWYQQALGQGPEFLTYFQNEAQLDKSGLPSDRFFAERPEGSVSTLKIQRTQQEDSAVYLCASSLANYGYTFGSGTRLTVV.

The chain combines TRBV7-6 with TRBJ2-1; no reliable D call. Germline V CDR1 and CDR2: SGHVS, FNYEAQ. The CDR3 sequence is 12 residues long. The ends were cut back, 4 bases at V and 3 bases at J, with 4 bases in the middle. CDR3 residues: CASSSFYNEQFF. CDR3 nucleotides: TGTGCCAGCAGCTCGTTCTACAATGAGCAGTTCTTC.

The chain is built from TRBV11-2 and TRBJ1-6; D unclear. This CDR3 region has 16 residues. V was pared by 3 bases and J by 9 bases, with 18 bases between. Germline values: CDR1 SGHAT, CDR2 FQNNGV. CDR3: CASSFLARGVGSPLHF. As DNA, the CDR3 is TGTGCCAGCAGCTTCCTGGCCCGGGGAGTAGGTTCACCCCTCCACTTT.

This chain joins TRBV6-5 and TRBJ1-1; TRBD1 matches at 7 bases. Germline assignment: CDR1 MNHEY and CDR2 SVGAGI. Losses at the gene ends were 6 bases for V and 12 bases for J; bases not matched to a gene: 7. This CDR3 is built from 11 residues. The CDR3 nucleotides read TGTGCCAGCAGGCAAGGGGGCGCCCCTTTCTTT. It encodes CASRQGGAPFF.

This chain joins TRBV19 and TRBJ1-2, with a possible D match to TRBD1 (6 bases). Germline V gene sequence: CDR1 LNHDA, CDR2 SQIVND (reference sequence). Trimming removed 5 bases from V and 6 bases from J, with 19 bases in between. CDR3 length: 15 residues. The CDR3 DNA reads TGTGCCAGTAGTCCTATAGGGGGTTTCGAGCATGGCTACACCTTC. It encodes CASSPIGGFEHGYTF. Based on the CDR3 plus reference TRBV19 and TRBJ1-2, the full variable domain is DGGITQSPKYLFRKEGQNVTLSCEQNLNHDAMYWYRQDPGQGLRLIYYSQIVNDFQKGDIAEGYSVSREKKESFPLTVTSAQKNPTAFYLCASSPIGGFEHGYTFGSGTRLTVV.

This clone was seen a handful of times. The chain links TRBV11-2 to TRBJ2-7, with a tentative D call TRBD1 (5 bases). Looked up from germline, CDR1 is SGHAT and CDR2 is FQNNGV. The CDR3 runs 14 residues. Trimming shortened V by 4 bases and J by 1 base, and 11 bases separated the two germline ends. The CDR3 DNA sequence: TGTGCCAGCAGCTACACGCAGGGTTCCTACGAGCAGTACTTC. Encoded protein: CASSYTQGSYEQYF.

The chain employs TRBV27 and TRBJ1-5; no reliable D call. This CDR3 contains 14 residues. The V gene lost 3 bases and the J gene lost 4 bases, with 10 bases spanning the gap. CDR1 is MNHEY and CDR2 is SMNVEV in the germline V gene (reference sequence). The CDR3 is CASSFNGLNQPQHF. The CDR3, as DNA: TGTGCCAGCAGTTTTAACGGTCTAAATCAGCCCCAGCATTTT.

This clone showed up just once. The chain carries TRBV5-1 and TRBJ2-5; D possibly corresponds to TRBD2 (6 bases). Deletions cut 3 bases from V and 2 bases from J, with 14 bases between. Germline V gives CDR1 SGHRS, CDR2 YFSETQ. The CDR3 spans 15 residues. DNA of the CDR3: TGCGCCAGCAGCTCGATCCAGGACTATCAAGAGACCCAGTACTTC. This sequence encodes CASSSIQDYQETQYF.